This TCR beta chain was obtained from a study of T cell repertoires in cytomegalovirus infection. As for the study in general: HLA-B-restricted CMV epitopes that are well studied, plus recently identified HLA-C-restricted ones, were used by the study. In public TCR beta signatures, there were indications of both CMV infection and matching HLA type.

Trimming removed 3 bases from V and 0 bases from J; junction bases left unmatched: 10. CDR3 length equals 18 residues. Germline CDR1 SGHVS, CDR2 FNYEAQ. MiXCR, run by TCRdb on the reads, gives a single entry per CDR3 protein. Of 55,000 to 85,000 distinct CDR3 sequences listed, more than 20% are singletons. As concerns this clonotype: Antigen unknown.

The study, taken as a whole, reports: Identification of carriers of CMV plus the relevant HLA was achieved through cumulative public TCR beta family frequency. The ex vivo response was dominated by HLA-C-restricted CMV-specific TCR beta clonotypes.

V is TRBV7-6 and J is TRBJ2-3; 9 bases agree with TRBD2. The clonotype comes from a human donor in good health (CMV status not recorded). Some clones in this sample may be carry-over from other donors' samples. The input for sequencing was CD8+ T cells from cultured PBMCs, taken from culture after CMV antigen stimulation. Here the CDR3 reads CASSFQRGAPPSTDTQYF. CDR3 DNA: TGTGCCAGCAGCTTTCAGCGGGGGGCCCCGCCTAGCACAGATACGCAGTATTTT.